These 10 T cell receptor beta chains originate from one sample sequenced in a study of OX40 agonist ivuxolimab in advanced cancers. The receptor library was made with the immunoSEQ multiplex PCR assay. TCRdb limited this immuneACCESS table to in-frame rearrangements with V and J called. A share of clones is missing; checked studies link under half to unresolved V genes, and the rest is unexplained. The sample table shows some 37,000 clones, and over 75% are seen once. Jointly, the top ten make up roughly a fifth of the sample. Sample: CD4+ or CD8+ T cells sorted from blood, taken in a trial of the OX40 agonist ivuxolimab. All receptors come from an adult with an advanced solid tumor such as melanoma, head and neck, liver or kidney cancer.

This chain uses TRBV11-2 with TRBJ1-2, with a tentative D call TRBD1 (5 bases). Germline V gives CDR1 SGHAT, CDR2 FQNNGV. Deletions cut 4 bases from V and 3 bases from J, with 27 bases between. There are 19 residues in the CDR3. The DNA of the CDR3 is TGTGCCAGCAGCTCTCTCTATTTATCAGGGATGGGCGCCGACTATGGCTACACCTTC. Protein sequence: CASSSLYLSGMGADYGYTF.

This clone came up once. The CDR3 nucleotides are TGTGCCAGCGGAGCAGCGAAAGAGACCCAGTACTTC. Its translation: CASGAAKETQYF. The V and J genes are TRBV27 and TRBJ2-5, with D uncertain. The length of the CDR3 is 12 residues. From germline, CDR1 is MNHEY and CDR2 SMNVEV (reference sequence). Trimming pared 8 bases from V and 3 bases from J, leaving 10 bases between.

This clone was observed once. The rearrangement joins TRBV9 to TRBJ2-2; D not resolved. The V and J ends lost 4 bases and 0 bases respectively, with 4 bases between them. Germline-derived CDR1 and CDR2 are SGDLS and YYNGEE. The CDR3 loop spans 13 amino acids. CDR3 nucleotide sequence: TGTGCCAGCAGCCCCACGAACACCGGGGAGCTGTTTTTT. Translated: CASSPTNTGELFF.

The chain combines TRBV6-6 with TRBJ1-6; D perhaps matches TRBD1 (6 bases). This CDR3 is 15 amino acids long. The V gene's germline CDR1 is MNHNY and CDR2 SVGAGI (reference sequence). The ends were cut back, 2 bases at V and 8 bases at J, with 13 bases in the middle. The CDR3 coding sequence is TGTGCCAGCAGTTACCTAGGCAGGGGTGATTCACCCCTCCACTTT. Translating gives CASSYLGRGDSPLHF.

The gene calls are TRBV9 and TRBJ2-7; D is possibly TRBD2 (6 bases). This CDR3 spans 14 amino acids. Germline CDR1 is SGDLS and CDR2 is YYNGEE. V lost 1 base and J 3 bases, leaving 11 bases between the germline ends. The chain's CDR3 is CASSVNGEVYEQYF. The CDR3 bases are TGTGCCAGCAGCGTAAATGGGGAGGTCTACGAGCAGTACTTC.

A few counts support this clone. The chain combines TRBV27 with TRBJ2-7, with 7 bases matching TRBD1. CDR3 length: 13 residues. The germline V gene encodes CDR1 MNHEY and CDR2 SMNVEV (reference sequence). V was pared by 5 bases and J by 9 bases, with 10 bases of the junction left unmatched. The CDR3 nucleotides read TGTGCCAGCAGTCCACCGACAGGGAGAGGGCAGTACTTC. Translation: CASSPPTGRGQYF.

This sequence joins TRBV4-3 and TRBJ2-2; D might be TRBD1 (6 bases). Germline values: CDR1 LGHNA, CDR2 YSLEER. Trimming shortened V by 0 bases and J by 4 bases, and 9 bases separated the two germline ends. This CDR3 region has 15 residues. The CDR3 sequence is CASSQESQGTGELFF. In DNA, the CDR3 is TGCGCCAGCAGCCAAGAATCACAGGGCACCGGGGAGCTGTTTTTT.

J is TRBJ2-3 and V is TRBV18, with 7 bases fitting TRBD2. The CDR3 extends over 16 amino acids. Trimming took 6 bases from V and 3 from J; bases not matched to a gene: 12. The germline gives CDR1 KGHSH, CDR2 LQKENI. The chain's CDR3 is CASSPLSGRGTDTQYF. CDR3 in DNA: TGTGCCAGCTCTCCCTTATCGGGGAGGGGTACAGATACGCAGTATTTT.

The chain combines TRBV1 with TRBJ1-2; TRBD1 is the table's D call and was not checked against the DNA. TRBV1 constitutes a pseudogene. The CDR3 sequence is 17 residues long. CDR3 nucleotides: TGCACCAGCAGCCAAGAATTGCGGGACAGGGTTAACTATGGCTACACCTTC. It codes for CTSSQELRDRVNYGYTF.

This chain joins TRBV7-9 and TRBJ2-1, with 7 bases fitting TRBD2. The CDR3 runs to 15 residues. The germline gives CDR1 SEHNR, CDR2 FQNEAQ (reference sequence). Losses at the gene ends were 4 bases for V and 0 bases for J; bases not matched to a gene: 3. The CDR3 sequence: CASSSASGSYNEQFF. The CDR3 coding sequence is TGTGCCAGCAGCTCCGCTAGCGGCTCCTACAATGAGCAGTTCTTC.